A selection of T cell receptor beta chains follows, all from one sample in a study of cytomegalovirus exposure and HLA in healthy donors. TCRdb's table, derived via immunoSEQ multiplex PCR, lists solely in-frame clones and lacks some. The sample holds roughly 180,000 clones, approximately 81% seen once. Material: PBMCs. These receptors all stem from a boy aged 2-15 years in good health and CMV-seronegative. Both conserved end residues are part of each CDR3. D genes are given only for firm matches. Clone size appears in some rows only: once, few, many, or a class for an expanded clone.

TRBV10-1,14,NA,TRBD1,TRBJ2-2,TGCGCCAGCAGCGGACAGGGGGGCGCCGGGGAGCTGTTTTTT,CASSGQGGAGELFF
TRBV11-2,15,NA,NA,TRBJ1-1,TGTGCCAGCAGCTTATTGGGAGGAATGAACACTGAAGCTTTCTTT,CASSLLGGMNTEAFF
TRBV28,16,NA,TRBD2,TRBJ2-2,TGTGCCAGCAGTTGGGGCGGGAGGGCCCTGACCGGGGAGCTGTTTTTT,CASSWGGRALTGELFF
TRBV5-6,16,NA,NA,TRBJ1-2,TGTGCCAGCAGCTTGGGACCCCGGGGGGTGAGGTATGGCTACACCTTC,CASSLGPRGVRYGYTF
TRBV19,16,NA,TRBD1,TRBJ1-1,TGTGCCAGTAGTATAGATTCGAACAGGGGAAGGCCTGAAGCTTTCTTT,CASSIDSNRGRPEAFF
TRBV11-2,14,NA,TRBD2,TRBJ2-3,TGTGCCAGCAGCGACCGGGGGGAGCAAGATACGCAGTATTTT,CASSDRGEQDTQYF
TRBV30,15,once,TRBD1,TRBJ1-5,TGTGCCTGGAGTCAGAGGGGGCTTGCCAATCAGCCCCAGCATTTT,CAWSQRGLANQPQHF
TRBV2,16,NA,TRBD1,TRBJ2-1,TGTGCCAGCAGGCCAAGACAGGGGGCGAAGTACAATGAGCAGTTCTTC,CASRPRQGAKYNEQFF
TRBV28,14,once,TRBD1,TRBJ2-3,TGTGCCAGCCTCCTTGGACAGGCGCCAGATACGCAGTATTTT,CASLLGQAPDTQYF
TRBV6-4,20,NA,TRBD2,TRBJ2-1,TGTGCCAGCAGTCACTTCTTAGATCGACCCGCGGGAGAAGCTTACAATGAGCAGTTCTTC,CASSHFLDRPAGEAYNEQFF
TRBV19,13,NA,NA,TRBJ1-2,TGTGCCAGTAGGCTGCACACTAACTATGGCTACACCTTC,CASRLHTNYGYTF
TRBV9,13,once,TRBD1,TRBJ1-1,TGTGCCAGCAGCTATACAGGGGACACTGAAGCTTTCTTT,CASSYTGDTEAFF
TRBV27,15,NA,NA,TRBJ1-6,TGTGCCAGCAGTGGGCACAGGCAATATAATTCACCCCTCCACTTT,CASSGHRQYNSPLHF
TRBV11-2,17,NA,TRBD1,TRBJ2-6,TGTGCCAGCAGCTACCGACAGGGCTACTCTGGGGCCAACGTCCTGACTTTC,CASSYRQGYSGANVLTF
TRBV7-8,14,NA,NA,TRBJ1-5,TGTGCCAGCAGCCGCAACACCCTAGATCAGCCCCAGCATTTT,CASSRNTLDQPQHF
TRBV6-1,17,NA,NA,TRBJ1-2,TGTGCCAGCAGTGAAGTCTTAGCGCCAGGGGCAGACTATGGCTACACCTTC,CASSEVLAPGADYGYTF
TRBV7-2,14,NA,TRBD1,TRBJ1-1,TGTGCCAGCAGCTTTGGGACAGCGAACACTGAAGCTTTCTTT,CASSFGTANTEAFF
TRBV10-2,18,NA,TRBD2,TRBJ2-1,TGCGCCAGTACCTACCTGGGCTTTTGGCGGGAGGGAAATAATGAGCAGTTCTTC,CASTYLGFWREGNNEQFF
TRBV4-2,17,NA,TRBD1,TRBJ1-2,TGTGCCAGCAGCCAAGAGACTCTCAGGGGGAATAACTATGGCTACACCTTC,CASSQETLRGNNYGYTF
TRBV7-3,14,NA,TRBD2,TRBJ2-3,TGTGCCAGCAGCTCGGGGGGGACGACAGATACGCAGTATTTT,CASSSGGTTDTQYF
TRBV6-1,15,few,NA,TRBJ1-5,TGTGCCAGCAGTGATACCGACGGGGGCAATCAGCCCCAGCATTTT,CASSDTDGGNQPQHF
TRBV2,15,NA,NA,TRBJ1-6,TGTGCCAGCAATTCACAGGGAGGGGTTAATTCACCCCTCCACTTT,CASNSQGGVNSPLHF
TRBV5-8,14,NA,TRBD1,TRBJ1-1,TGTGCCAGAGAGGGGGCCTCGGTGAACACTGAAGCTTTCTTT,CAREGASVNTEAFF
TRBV9,15,NA,TRBD2,TRBJ2-1,TGTGCCAGCAGCGCTAGCGGGAGGGCCCCTAATGAGCAGTTCTTC,CASSASGRAPNEQFF
TRBV13,14,NA,NA,TRBJ2-3,TGTGCCAGCAGCCCCCAGGGGGGCTTGGATACGCAGTATTTT,CASSPQGGLDTQYF
TRBV7-2,15,NA,NA,TRBJ2-1,TGTGCCAGCAGCTCCCGTCGAGCGGAGTACAATGAGCAGTTCTTC,CASSSRRAEYNEQFF
TRBV6-5,14,NA,NA,TRBJ1-1,TGTGCCAGCACTCCCCGGGGGGGGAACCCTGAAGCTTTCTTT,CASTPRGGNPEAFF
TRBV9,15,NA,TRBD2,TRBJ2-3,TGTGCCAGCAGTGCTAGCGGGGGTGGAACAGATACGCAGTATTTT,CASSASGGGTDTQYF
TRBV2,11,NA,NA,TRBJ2-5,TGTGCCAGCAGTGCTAAGGAGACCCAGTACTTC,CASSAKETQYF
TRBV11-2,17,NA,NA,TRBJ1-5,TGTGCCAGCAGCCCCGGGAGAGGGAACGCAATAATCAGCCCCCAGCATTTT,CASSPGRGNAIISPQHF
TRBV9,17,NA,NA,TRBJ2-7,TGTGCCAGCAGCGTAGAAGACCGGGACACTAGCTCCTACGAGCAGTACTTC,CASSVEDRDTSSYEQYF
TRBV7-8,15,few,NA,TRBJ1-5,TGTGCCAGCAGCCCACCGGAGCCCAGAAGCGAGCCCCAGCATTTT,CASSPPEPRSEPQHF
TRBV29-1,15,NA,TRBD1,TRBJ2-7,TGCAGCGTCACTGCCGGGACAGGGGGCTCCTACGAGCAGTACTTC,CSVTAGTGGSYEQYF
TRBV6-5,14,NA,TRBD1,TRBJ1-1,TGTGCCAGCAGTGCGACAGGGCCGAACACTGAAGCTTTCTTT,CASSATGPNTEAFF
TRBV5-1,12,NA,NA,TRBJ2-1,TGCGCCAGCACACAGGGGGGGAAGGAGCAGTTCTTC,CASTQGGKEQFF
TRBV19,13,NA,NA,TRBJ2-7,TGTGCCAGTAGTACCCGGACAGATTACGAGCAGTACTTC,CASSTRTDYEQYF